The rows below give T cell receptor beta chains drawn from one sample of a study of Graves' ophthalmopathy and Graves' hyperthyroidism. Via MiXCR, TCRdb re-called the multiplex PCR reads, giving one row per CDR3 protein. The sample yields roughly 380,000 distinct CDR3 sequences, over 15% seen once. Specimen: peripheral blood. These receptors came from a woman in her late teens or twenties with stable Graves' hyperthyroidism. Each CDR3 is given with its conserved first and last residue. Clone size appears in some rows only: once, few, many, or a class for an expanded clone.

TRBV6-1,many,TRBJ2-2,CASSENTPGELFF
TRBV12-3/TRBV12-4,many,TRBJ2-7,CASSLNGYPYEQYF
TRBV6-1,many,TRBJ1-1,CASSPRSEAFF
TRBV5-1,many,TRBJ2-5,CASSRSSGAGETQYF
TRBV4-2,NA,TRBJ2-6,CASSQDRLAGGSGANVLTF
TRBV25-1,many,TRBJ1-5,CASSEAGVSNQPQHF
TRBV11-2,many,TRBJ1-2,CASSPGEGLYGYTF
TRBV20-1,many,TRBJ1-6,CSARGPANNSPLHF
TRBV10-2,once,TRBJ2-4,CTSGSVGRGRGLAKNIQYF
TRBV10-2,many,TRBJ1-2,CASSNDRGRIYGYTF
TRBV5-1,many,TRBJ1-1,CASRGHGNTEAFF
TRBV10-1,many,TRBJ2-5,CASSVTGQETQYF
TRBV6-1,many,TRBJ1-5,CASSEQGDQPQHF
TRBV19,many,TRBJ1-2,CASSMVGAATYGYTF
TRBV2,many,TRBJ2-7,CASWAGASYEQYF
TRBV29-1,many,TRBJ2-4,CSVEGGGLIQYF
TRBV5-8,few,TRBJ1-2,CASSHRASLLNGYTF
TRBV11-3,many,TRBJ1-2,CASSAGGGLNYGYTF
TRBV5-1,few,TRBJ2-2,CASSLARNTIYTGELFF
TRBV5-1,few,TRBJ2-2,CASSPLTNTGELFF
TRBV27,many,TRBJ1-2,CASSLSSKSLIYGYTF
TRBV27,many,TRBJ1-2,CASSFIYRGRQNGYTF
TRBV5-1,few,TRBJ2-5,CASSGSGTHQETQYF
TRBV29-1,many,TRBJ2-7,CSVGTSSYEQYF
TRBV28,many,TRBJ2-7,CASRPVGLTSNYEQYF
TRBV20-1,many,TRBJ2-7,CSASQGGTYEQYF
TRBV6-1,NA,TRBJ1-2,CASSEEKYYGYTF
TRBV20-1,many,TRBJ1-6,CSASARDRYNSPLHF
TRBV19,many,TRBJ1-6,CASSDRASGNSPLHF
TRBV6-1,few,TRBJ2-5,CASGRRGRETQYF
TRBV12-3/TRBV12-4,once,TRBJ2-2,CASNFGAGGAGELFF
TRBV27,NA,TRBJ1-1,CASGSGPPAEAFF
TRBV4-1,many,TRBJ1-2,CASSRVAGTGGFGYTF
TRBV11-2,many,TRBJ2-5,CASSLLAETQYF
TRBV7-6,many,TRBJ2-5,CASTQSKETQYF
TRBV20-1,many,TRBJ1-5,CSAGQPQHF
TRBV4-1,NA,TRBJ2-7,CASSQDLSQGREQYF
TRBV11-3,many,TRBJ1-1,CASSSLGMGDTEAFF
TRBV20-1,NA,TRBJ2-7,CSARSGLAGGPGEQYF
TRBV12-3/TRBV12-4,many,TRBJ1-1,CASSFSYNTEAFF
TRBV6-1,many,TRBJ1-1,CASSEASGWTAEAFF
TRBV20-1,many,TRBJ2-5,CSATLTSQETQYF
TRBV6-2/TRBV6-3,many,TRBJ1-2,CASDEGTYGYTF
TRBV20-1,many,TRBJ1-2,CSARDSGQLTGGYTF
TRBV3-1,few,TRBJ2-7,CASSPWTGDSHEQYF
TRBV4-1,NA,TRBJ1-6,CASSQESRQGLFPLHF
TRBV27,many,TRBJ2-2,CASSFSGRRELFF
TRBV6-2/TRBV6-3,few,TRBJ2-7,CASSYAGLLSYEQYF
TRBV6-1,many,TRBJ1-1,CASRRTLQNTEAFF
TRBV7-9,many,TRBJ2-7,CASSLATRGDEQYF
TRBV9,NA,TRBJ2-2,CASSEGQGTGELFF
TRBV6-2/TRBV6-3,NA,TRBJ2-7,CASSVTPTYEQYF
TRBV3-1,NA,TRBJ2-1,CASSQHVAGENNEQFF